This is a list of T cell receptor beta chains from one sample in a study of blood T cell repertoires in COVID-19. The protocol was immunoSEQ multiplex PCR, while the TCRdb copy is restricted to in-frame clones and leaves out a portion. The table lists about 420,000 clones, 70% to 90% of them singletons, with 0.8% to 1% in the top ten. The sequencing input was peripheral blood. The origin of the receptors is a man aged 18 to 29 with COVID-19, enrolled during active disease. Each CDR3 is given without its conserved first and last residue. Each record gives: J gene, V gene, CDR3 protein.

TRBJ2-3 | TRBV4-1 | ASSQDLLTDTQY
TRBJ1-4 | TRBV5-1 | ASSLDTIGGTEKLF
TRBJ1-1 | TRBV10-2 | ASQWTADNTEAF
TRBJ1-2 | TRBV6-5 | ASRPGQVNYGYT
TRBJ1-2 | TRBV28 | ASSLKGQIYGYT
TRBJ2-5 | TRBV7-3 | ASSYAQGETQY
TRBJ2-7 | TRBV21-1 | ASSKRASGGPSSYEQY
TRBJ2-2 | TRBV11-2 | ASSSGLAGRLRELF
TRBJ1-5 | TRBV2 | ASRTGSSYQPQH
TRBJ1-3 | TRBV9 | ASSVGANSGNTIY
TRBJ1-1 | TRBV10-3 | AISESGTGYTEAF
TRBJ2-2 | TRBV5-4 | ASSPGGALGRELF
TRBJ1-5 | TRBV10-2 | ASSETSGWYQPQH
TRBJ2-3 | TRBV7-9 | ASSFSGTTPTDTQY
TRBJ2-5 | TRBV2 | ASSEGATQY
TRBJ1-3 | TRBV5-1 | ASSPRQEISGNTIY
TRBJ2-3 | TRBV5-6 | ASSGTGTGFNTDTQY
TRBJ2-1 | TRBV9 | ASSVVPGEGNEQF
TRBJ2-7 | TRBV29-1 | STGLRPLKIASR
TRBJ2-1 | TRBV5-4 | ASSPTRTSGRIGQF
TRBJ2-7 | TRBV11-2 | ASSLDPGGNLDEQY
TRBJ2-7 | TRBV7-8 | ASSFSNEQY
TRBJ2-1 | TRBV10-3 | AISPPPGSYNEQF
TRBJ2-5 | TRBV5-1 | ASRPLDREEETQY
TRBJ2-1 | TRBV10-1 | ASSEVGTWGGEQF
TRBJ2-7 | TRBV7-9 | ASRAGLIYEQY
TRBJ2-2 | TRBV30 | AWSPTGELF
TRBJ2-3 | TRBV10-2 | ASSALPARPSDTQY
TRBJ1-5 | TRBV28 | ASSFGRGGQPQH
TRBJ1-1 | TRBV2 | ASSEGPQWGLAEAF
TRBJ1-4 | TRBV5-1 | ASSSRDRDEKLF
TRBJ2-1 | TRBV5-4 | ASSRTSGSSYNEQF
TRBJ1-5 | TRBV28 | ASSLSGRGGGLSNQPQH
TRBJ2-2 | TRBV25-1 | ASSDWGGTPGAGELF
TRBJ2-2 | TRBV7-9 | ASSVGLAGVVANTGELF
TRBJ2-2 | TRBV10-1 | ASSGESGRGNTGELF
TRBJ2-3 | TRBV4-1 | ASSFGLVADTQY
TRBJ1-1 | TRBV12-3/TRBV12-4 | ASRGTGAEAF
TRBJ2-7 | TRBV24-1 | ATSDYTSGGIYEQY
TRBJ2-5 | TRBV6-5 | ASIKMTRVETQY
TRBJ2-3 | TRBV6-5 | ASSQRQGSTDTQY
TRBJ1-1 | TRBV5-8 | ASSLGGTGDRFTEAF
TRBJ2-7 | TRBV18 | ASSWEDSSSYEQY
TRBJ1-1 | TRBV3-1/TRBV3-2 | ASSQDGGGPLNTEAF
TRBJ1-4 | TRBV5-5 | ASSGTGTTTNEKLF
TRBJ1-2 | TRBV5-1 | ASSPFTGDAGGYT
TRBJ1-5 | TRBV5-5 | ASSLVELMGNQPQH
TRBJ2-1 | TRBV19 | ASSIWAGGSYNEQF
TRBJ1-6 | TRBV7-9 | ASSLEPGGGSPLH